The 12 T cell receptor beta chains listed next were all sequenced from one sample in a study of blood T cell repertoires in COVID-19. Profiling relied on immunoSEQ multiplex PCR, and the TCRdb table lists in-frame clones only, not all of them. This sample has over 250,000 clones, with 88% found just once. The sequenced material came from peripheral blood. Every receptor here comes from a man in his sixties who had recovered from COVID-19.

The V call is TRBV5-1, the J call TRBJ2-7; unclear D gene. Trimming pared 0 bases from V and 2 bases from J, leaving 12 bases between. The CDR3 runs 15 residues. CDR1 and CDR2 from the germline V gene are SGHRS and YFSETQ. The CDR3 loop is CASSLESVSPYEQYF. CDR3 DNA: TGCGCCAGCAGCTTGGAATCAGTTTCGCCCTACGAGCAGTACTTC.

The rearrangement uses TRBV6-2 or TRBV6-3 and TRBJ2-1; 11 bases are a match to TRBD2. Germline trimming cut 4 bases from V and 7 bases from J; bases unmatched to any gene: 12. The CDR3 has 17 residues. CDR1 and CDR2 from the germline V gene are MNHEY and SVGEGT. The CDR3 spells CASSSNLLAGGLNEQFF. DNA for the CDR3: TGTGCCAGCAGTTCGAACCTCCTAGCGGGGGGTCTGAATGAGCAGTTCTTC.

The chain combines TRBV6-5 with TRBJ1-1; no firm D call. Germline V lookup: CDR1 MNHEY, CDR2 SVGAGI. This CDR3 comprises 14 residues. Trimming removed 7 bases at V and 3 bases at J, with 15 bases between. This CDR3 reads CASTIFQGDTEAFF. CDR3 nucleotide sequence: TGTGCCAGCACTATATTCCAAGGAGACACTGAAGCTTTCTTT.

The rearrangement uses TRBV11-2 and TRBJ1-1; 7 nucleotides line up with TRBD1. The CDR3 sequence is 13 residues long. Germline V gene sequence: CDR1 SGHAT, CDR2 FQNNGV. V shed 1 base and J 10 bases; nucleotides not matched to a gene: 6. The CDR3 is CASSLGITGVAFF. The CDR3 bases are TGTGCCAGCAGCTTAGGGATAACAGGGGTAGCTTTCTTT.

The V and J genes are TRBV4-1 and TRBJ1-5, with 7 positions matching TRBD1. CDR1 and CDR2 from the germline V gene are MGHRA and YSYEKL. V gave up 4 bases and J gave up 5 bases; unmatched junction bases: 11. The CDR3 totals 16 residues. CDR3 amino acids: CASSLHMDRNYQPQHF. The CDR3 region has the DNA TGCGCCAGCAGCCTACATATGGACAGGAACTATCAGCCCCAGCATTTT.

The V call is TRBV11-2, the J call TRBJ1-2, with D perhaps TRBD1 (6 bases). The CDR3 has 15 residues. CDR1 and CDR2 (germline): SGHAT, FQNNGV. The V and J ends lost 2 bases and 2 bases respectively, with 12 bases between them. For the CDR3, the DNA is TGTGCCAGCAGCTTATCAGGGGCCTACAACTATGGCTACACCTTC. Protein: CASSLSGAYNYGYTF.

This clone has a handful of counts. The genes are TRBV19 and TRBJ1-1; D possibly corresponds to TRBD1 (6 bases). The V gene lost 0 bases and the J gene lost 3 bases, with 11 bases spanning the gap. This CDR3 is built from 15 residues. Germline loops: CDR1 LNHDA, CDR2 SQIVND (reference sequence). The CDR3 DNA is TGTGCCAGTAGTATAGACCTGGGGGCGGACACTGAAGCTTTCTTT. Protein: CASSIDLGADTEAFF.

The CDR3 here is CASSRGEGSGNTIYF. The CDR3 DNA sequence: TGTGCCAGCAGCAGAGGCGAAGGCTCTGGAAACACCATATATTTT. V is TRBV3-1 (or the pseudogene TRBV3-2) and J is TRBJ1-3, with D hard to call. V lost 5 bases and J lost 0, with 11 bases in between. The germline V gene encodes CDR1 LGHDT and CDR2 YNNKEL (reference sequence). The CDR3 is 15 amino acids.

The chain employs TRBV29-1 and TRBJ2-1; D may be TRBD2 (5 bases). Between the trimmed V and J ends, which lost 3 bases and 1 base, there was a span of 13 bases. The CDR3 consists of 15 residues. The germline V gene encodes CDR1 SQVTM and CDR2 ANQGSEA. DNA of the CDR3: TGCAGCGTTGACCTAGTGAGGGTGTCCTACAATGAGCAGTTCTTC. As protein: CSVDLVRVSYNEQFF.

A single count supports this clone. The chain uses TRBV6-6 and TRBJ2-7; TRBD1 aligns across 8 bases. Germline values: CDR1 MNHNY, CDR2 SVGAGI (reference sequence). This CDR3 region has 15 residues. Trimming removed 6 bases from V and 5 bases from J; junction bases left unmatched: 12. The CDR3 DNA is TGTGCCAGCAGCCATACACCGACAGGGGCGGACGAGCAGTACTTC. Translating it yields CASSHTPTGADEQYF.

The V gene is TRBV6-1, the J gene TRBJ1-1; 9 bases are a match to TRBD1. V was clipped by 2 bases and J by 5 bases; unmatched bases: 6. This CDR3 comprises 15 residues. CDR1 is MNHNS and CDR2 is SASEGT in the germline V gene. The CDR3 sequence is CASSEPGTGRTEAFF. CDR3 sequence (DNA): TGTGCCAGCAGTGAACCGGGGACAGGGAGGACTGAAGCTTTCTTT.

The V and J genes are TRBV7-3 and TRBJ2-5; a possible D gene is TRBD2 (7 bases). V dropped 4 bases and J dropped 6 bases, with 18 bases sitting between them. Germline V gene sequence: CDR1 SGHTA, CDR2 FQGTGA. This CDR3 has 15 amino acids. CDR3 sequence: CASSSGAGASKTQYF. The CDR3 DNA follows: TGTGCCAGCAGCTCAGGGGCGGGGGCAAGTAAGACCCAGTACTTC.